The subject of this entry is one TCR beta chain. As yet, its antigen is unknown. This CDR3 has 18 amino acids. CDR1 SGHTS and CDR2 YDEGEE come from the germline V gene. Trimming stripped 0 bases from V and 1 base from J, with 18 bases between. Sequenced by immunoSEQ multiplex PCR; TCRdb stores in-frame clones only, minus some. The sample has 43,000 or so clones; roughly 88% are singletons. This specimen comes from a study of ipilimumab plus nivolumab after autologous stem cell transplantation. For the study at large: Myeloma patients were high-risk transplant-naive or relapsed within 3 years of first autologous transplant.

Regarding the study as a whole: Per the authors, repertoire, Treg and microbiota data justify further study.

The receptor's source is a male donor with multiple myeloma. V and J are TRBV5-8 and TRBJ2-3; D is possibly TRBD1 (6 bases). Sequenced here: PBMCs, sampled in a trial of ipilimumab plus nivolumab as post-transplant consolidation. CDR3 in amino acids: CASSLALAAGDGTDTQYF. The CDR3 nucleotides read TGTGCCAGCAGCTTGGCCCTGGCGGCAGGGGATGGCACAGATACGCAGTATTTT.